This TCR beta chain was captured by sequencing in a study of T cell responses to AZD1222 COVID-19 vaccine. Study at large: Second-dose intervals near 4 or 12 weeks were combined. Broader study findings: Per reports, nearly half of all spike-specific TCRs target regions that are unmutated in variants.

Assay used: immunoSEQ multiplex PCR; TCRdb lists only in-frame clones, some missing. The repertoire consists of 87,000 or so clones, with almost 90% occurring once and the leading ten covering 8% to 9.5%. The junction had 8 bases not matched to a gene; V was cut back by 5 bases and J by 6 bases. CDR1 MNHEY and CDR2 SMNVEV come from the germline V gene (reference sequence). The CDR3 runs 14 residues. For this clone: Its antigen remains unknown.

This chain uses TRBV27 with TRBJ1-2; 8 bases map to TRBD1. This receptor was taken from an adult in good health. The sample consisted of peripheral blood, taken on day 0 of AZD1222 vaccination. DNA for the CDR3: TGTGCCAGCAGTCCAACGGACAGGGTCCATGGCTACACCTTC. Its protein product is CASSPTDRVHGYTF.